These 6 T cell receptor beta chains came from one sample sequenced in a study of blood T cells in healthy people across ages. It was with a sample-barcoded 5' primer and a J-beta primer mix that a second PCR of roughly 6 to 11 cycles was run. TCRdb reanalysed the 5' RACE reads using MiXCR and keeps one entry per CDR3 protein. This sample yields over 1,500,000 distinct CDR3 sequences, of which approximately 40% are seen a single time; 23% belongs to the top ten. Sequenced material: blood. The receptors originated from a human donor in good health.

The chain links TRBV20-1 to TRBJ2-7; either TRBD1 or TRBD2 may fit D (5 bases each). CDR3 length: 15 amino acids. Germline values: CDR1 DFQATT, CDR2 SNEGSKA (reference sequence). V was cut by 4 bases and J by 0 bases, with 16 bases left in between. The CDR3 here is CSAIAGTGSSYEQYF. The CDR3 DNA is TGCAGTGCTATTGCCGGGACGGGAAGCTCCTACGAGCAGTACTTC.

The table lists this clonotype with a few counts. This chain links TRBV6-1 with TRBJ2-7, with a possible D match to TRBD2 (7 bases). Germline-derived CDR1 and CDR2 are MNHNS and SASEGT. V lost 1 base and J lost 2, with 12 bases in between. The CDR3 runs to 15 residues. The CDR3 here is CASSEVVGGPYEQYF. DNA of the CDR3: TGTGCCAGCAGTGAAGTAGTCGGGGGGCCCTACGAGCAGTACTTC.

This chain's CDR3 is CASSPLHGLAGKDTQYF. The CDR3 DNA is TGCGCCAGCAGCCCGTTACACGGACTAGCGGGGAAAGATACGCAGTATTTT. The gene calls are TRBV4-3 and TRBJ2-3; 12 bases agree with TRBD2. This CDR3 region has 17 residues. V was pared by 4 bases and J by 5 bases, with 10 bases of the junction left unmatched. Germline V CDR1 and CDR2: LGHNA, YSLEER.

This clonotype came up a few times. This sequence joins TRBV9 and TRBJ1-2, with TRBD1 matching over 7 bases. Germline CDR1 reads SGDLS; CDR2 reads YYNGEE. CDR3 size: 16 residues. Germline trimming cut 4 bases from V and 4 bases from J; bases unmatched to any gene: 13. This CDR3 is CASSPRGTPGSYGYTF. CDR3 bases: TGTGCCAGCAGCCCCAGGGGGACACCGGGCAGCTATGGCTACACCTTC.

This clonotype has only a few counts. The chain carries TRBV15 and TRBJ2-6, with a possible D match to TRBD1 (5 bases). The V end was cut by 0 bases, the J end by 2 bases, with 8 bases between. CDR1 is LNHNV and CDR2 is YYDKDF in the germline V gene (reference sequence). The CDR3 runs to 16 residues. CDR3 sequence reads: CATSRDTRAGANVLTF. The CDR3 nucleotides read TGTGCCACCAGCAGAGATACCAGGGCTGGGGCCAACGTCCTGACTTTC.

This clonotype was recorded a few times. This rearrangement joins TRBV7-9 to TRBJ2-7, with D unclear. Germline lookup yields CDR1 SEHNR and CDR2 FQNEAQ (reference sequence). The CDR3 is 14 amino acids. V dropped 5 bases and J dropped 2 bases, with 13 bases sitting between them. The CDR3 here is CASSPVELPYEQYF. CDR3 bases: TGTGCCAGCAGCCCTGTGGAGCTCCCCTACGAGCAGTACTTC.